This is a list of T cell receptor beta chains from one sample in a study of blood T cells in healthy people across ages. MiXCR, run by TCRdb on the 5' RACE reads, gives a single entry per CDR3 protein. The sample contains more than 1,400,000 distinct CDR3 sequences, around two fifths of which appear only once. The material sequenced was blood. These receptors were collected from a woman younger than 30 in good health. The CDR3 runs from the conserved cysteine through the conserved F or W. A D gene is named only where the DNA matches it firmly. Not all rows give a size; the values are once, few, many and, for expanded clones, a class.

D,J,size,V,CDR3,DNA
.,TRBJ2-2,.,TRBV7-3,CASTQGLTGELFF,TGTGCCAGCACTCAGGGACTCACCGGGGAGCTGTTTTTT
.,TRBJ1-1,few,TRBV13,CASSPARAREAFF,TGTGCCAGCAGCCCCGCCCGTGCCAGGGAAGCTTTCTTT
TRBD2,TRBJ2-5,few,TRBV7-3,CASSLAGTSIQETQYF,TGTGCCAGCAGCTTAGCTGGGACTAGCATCCAAGAGACCCAGTACTTC
TRBD1,TRBJ2-1,few,TRBV2,CASNRQGRDVSYNEQFF,TGTGCCAGCAATCGACAGGGGAGAGACGTCTCCTACAATGAGCAGTTCTTC
.,TRBJ2-5,.,TRBV2,CASSEGLASLSQETQYF,TGTGCCAGCAGTGAGGGGCTAGCTTCCTTAAGCCAAGAGACCCAGTACTTC
.,TRBJ1-5,.,TRBV28,CASSPDRNSNQPQHF,TGTGCCAGCAGTCCCGACAGGAATAGCAATCAGCCCCAGCATTTT
.,TRBJ1-2,.,TRBV25-1,CASSEVEGYTF,TGTGCCAGCAGTGAAGTTGAGGGCTACACCTTC
.,TRBJ1-1,.,TRBV20-1,CSAPRQEVYTEAFF,TGCAGTGCGCCAAGACAAGAAGTTTACACTGAAGCTTTCTTT
TRBD1,TRBJ2-7,few,TRBV28,CASSSAGQGSNEQYF,TGTGCCAGCAGTTCGGCCGGACAGGGGTCCAACGAGCAGTACTTC
.,TRBJ2-2,.,TRBV20-1,CSARDSGAGELFF,TGCAGTGCTAGAGATTCAGGGGCCGGGGAGCTGTTTTTT
.,TRBJ1-2,.,TRBV11-2,CASSLNMADYGYTF,TGTGCCAGCAGCTTAAACATGGCCGACTATGGCTACACCTTC
TRBD1,TRBJ2-7,few,TRBV2,CATLIWDRDTAEQYF,TGTGCCACCCTGATATGGGACAGGGATACTGCCGAGCAGTACTTC
.,TRBJ2-2,few,TRBV28,CASSTSPPNTGELFF,TGTGCCAGCAGTACGTCTCCTCCGAACACCGGGGAGCTGTTTTTT
.,TRBJ2-5,.,TRBV5-1,CASSLAGAAAQETQYF,TGCGCCAGCAGCTTGGCCGGGGCGGCCGCTCAAGAGACCCAGTACTTC
TRBD1,TRBJ2-2,.,TRBV25-1,CASRETGTTGELFF,TGTGCCAGCAGGGAGACAGGGACCACCGGGGAGCTGTTTTTT
.,TRBJ1-4,.,TRBV7-6,CASSPAAGTNEKLFF,TGTGCCAGCAGCCCTGCGGCGGGGACTAATGAAAAACTGTTTTTT
TRBD2,TRBJ2-5,few,TRBV20-1,CSARLAGGRNQETQYF,TGCAGTGCTAGACTAGCGGGGGGCCGGAACCAAGAGACCCAGTACTTC
.,TRBJ1-2,few,TRBV12-3/TRBV12-4,CASSPVRDTEVQANYGYTF,TGTGCCAGCAGCCCCGTCCGGGACACAGAAGTTCAGGCTAACTATGGCTACACCTTC
TRBD1,TRBJ2-5,few,TRBV20-1,CSVQTGFGYGQYF,TGCAGTGTTCAGACAGGGTTCGGATACGGGCAGTACTTC
TRBD1,TRBJ2-7,few,TRBV9,CASSAPGTGSGEQYF,TGTGCCAGCAGCGCGCCCGGGACAGGGTCAGGCGAGCAGTACTTC
TRBD2,TRBJ2-1,.,TRBV10-2,CASRPSGGASNEQFF,TGCGCCAGCAGGCCCAGCGGGGGGGCTTCGAATGAGCAGTTCTTC
TRBD2,TRBJ2-1,.,TRBV27,CASSLGPGGHYNEQFF,TGCGCCAGCAGCCTGGGGCCGGGGGGTCACTACAATGAGCAGTTCTTC
.,TRBJ1-2,.,TRBV6-5,CASSYRYGIIGGCTF,TGTGCCAGCAGTTACCGCTACGGTATAATCGGGGGCTGCACCTTC
TRBD2,TRBJ2-1,few,TRBV4-1,CASSQEVSSGHNEQFF,TGCGCCAGCAGCCAAGAGGTGTCTAGCGGACACAATGAGCAGTTCTTC
.,TRBJ2-7,.,TRBV20-1,CSARLSSYKQYF,TGCAGTGCCCGACTCAGCTCCTACAAGCAGTACTTC
.,TRBJ1-1,.,TRBV6-1,CASSASPDTEAFF,TGTGCCAGCAGTGCCAGCCCTGACACTGAAGCTTTCTTT
.,TRBJ1-5,.,TRBV20-1,CSARELGRSNQPQHF,TGCAGTGCTAGAGAATTGGGACGTAGCAATCAGCCCCAGCATTTT
TRBD2,TRBJ2-5,.,TRBV30,CAWSVGLREAEEQYF,TGTGCCTGGAGTGTGGGGTTGCGGGAGGCAGAAGAGCAGTACTTC
TRBD1,TRBJ2-4,.,TRBV4-1,CASSLFQGASNIQYF,TGCGCCAGCAGCCTTTTCCAGGGGGCGTCAAACATTCAGTACTTC
.,TRBJ2-5,many,TRBV7-9,CASSSQGHQETQYF,TGTGCCAGCAGCTCTCAGGGCCACCAAGAGACCCAGTACTTC
.,TRBJ2-4,.,TRBV10-2,CASSEARPPGEQYF,TGCGCCAGCAGTGAGGCCAGACCCCCGGGAGAGCAGTACTTC
.,TRBJ2-3,.,TRBV9,CASTPRQSTDTQYF,TGTGCCAGCACCCCGAGACAGAGCACAGATACGCAGTATTTT
.,TRBJ2-1,.,TRBV12-3/TRBV12-4,CASSRTQGSRNEQFF,TGTGCCAGCAGTCGAACCCAAGGGAGTCGCAATGAGCAGTTCTTC
.,TRBJ2-3,.,TRBV4-1,CASSQDPATDTQYF,TGCGCCAGCAGCCAAGATCCAGCTACAGATACGCAGTATTTT
.,TRBJ2-7,.,TRBV5-1,CASSLIRYNSYEQYF,TGCGCCAGCAGCTTGATTCGGTACAACTCCTACGAGCAGTACTTC
TRBD1,TRBJ2-3,few,TRBV2,CASSRTGSGDTQYF,TGTGCCAGCAGCCGGACAGGGTCGGGAGATACGCAGTATTTT
TRBD1,TRBJ2-3,.,TRBV10-3,CAIRGQGAADTQYF,TGTGCCATCAGGGGACAGGGGGCGGCAGATACGCAGTATTTT
.,TRBJ2-7,few,TRBV3-1,CASSRGGGAKTYEQYF,TGTGCCAGCAGCCGAGGTGGGGGGGCCAAGACCTACGAGCAGTACTTC
TRBD2,TRBJ2-1,.,TRBV6-5,CASSTGTSDNNEQFF,TGTGCCAGCAGTACCGGGACTAGCGATAACAATGAGCAGTTCTTC
TRBD1,TRBJ1-4,many,TRBV5-1,CASSLDRGGEKLFF,TGTGCCAGCAGCTTAGACAGGGGTGGTGAAAAACTGTTTTTT
TRBD1,TRBJ2-3,few,TRBV28,CASSPQTGRGPDTQYF,TGTGCCAGCAGTCCGCAGACAGGGCGCGGCCCAGATACGCAGTATTTT
TRBD2,TRBJ2-1,many,TRBV12-3/TRBV12-4,CASSLLAGGGNEQFF,TGTGCCAGCAGTCTACTAGCGGGAGGTGGGAATGAGCAGTTCTTC
.,TRBJ2-3,.,TRBV4-2,CASSQALQTWPDTQYF,TGTGCCAGCAGCCAAGCCCTACAGACCTGGCCAGATACGCAGTATTTT
TRBD2,TRBJ2-1,few,TRBV2,CATTLAGGPGNEQFF,TGTGCCACCACACTAGCGGGAGGGCCTGGCAATGAGCAGTTCTTC
TRBD1,TRBJ1-1,.,TRBV5-1,CAGSPRQGKNTEAFF,TGCGCCGGCAGCCCCAGACAGGGGAAGAACACTGAAGCTTTCTTT
.,TRBJ2-7,.,TRBV6-1,CASGRWSDEQYF,TGTGCCAGCGGGAGATGGTCGGACGAGCAGTACTTC
.,TRBJ2-1,few,TRBV12-3/TRBV12-4,CASTTQPRAYNEQFF,TGTGCCAGCACCACTCAACCCCGGGCCTACAATGAGCAGTTCTTC
TRBD2,TRBJ2-7,.,TRBV10-3,CAISDISGRSDNEQYF,TGTGCCATCAGTGATATTAGCGGGAGGTCGGACAATGAGCAGTACTTC
TRBD1,TRBJ1-2,few,TRBV6-6,CASTLSYTGVVDYGYTF,TGTGCCAGCACCCTATCCTATACAGGGGTGGTGGACTATGGCTACACCTTC
.,TRBJ2-3,.,TRBV3-1,CASSQDFSAGTDTQYF,TGTGCCAGCAGCCAAGATTTTAGCGCGGGAACAGATACGCAGTATTTT
.,TRBJ2-7,.,TRBV12-3/TRBV12-4,CASGSGTRVAYEQYF,TGTGCCAGCGGATCCGGGACGCGGGTGGCCTACGAGCAGTACTTC
.,TRBJ1-5,many,TRBV20-1,CSALDRSNQPQHF,TGCAGTGCTCTGGACCGAAGCAATCAGCCCCAGCATTTT